These T cell receptor beta chains were read from a single sample in a study of cytomegalovirus exposure and HLA in healthy donors. Here immunoSEQ multiplex PCR was the method, and the copy in TCRdb shows in-frame clones only, minus some. The table records 100,000 to 150,000 clones, approximately 82% of them present only once. Sequenced sample: PBMCs. These receptors all come from a man aged 18 to 29 in good health and CMV-seropositive. CDR3s include the opening cysteine and the closing phenylalanine or tryptophan. The order of the fields is clone size, J gene, V gene, D gene, CDR3 protein, CDR3 DNA. A D gene is named only where the DNA matches it firmly. Only part of the rows carry a size: once, few, many, or a class if the clone is expanded.

NA | TRBJ2-3 | TRBV5-1 | TRBD2 | CASSLNGGGDTQYF | TGCGCCAGCAGCTTGAACGGGGGGGGAGATACGCAGTATTTT
NA | TRBJ2-7 | TRBV5-6 | NA | CASSLAQPYEQYF | TGTGCCAGCAGCTTGGCACAGCCCTACGAGCAGTACTTC
NA | TRBJ2-5 | TRBV5-5 | TRBD2 | CASSFSGGEETQYF | TGTGCCAGCAGCTTTAGCGGGGGGGAAGAGACCCAGTACTTC
NA | TRBJ2-7 | TRBV4-1 | TRBD1 | CASSLERDRVVAEQYF | TGCGCCAGCAGCCTAGAAAGGGACAGGGTGGTTGCCGAGCAGTACTTC
NA | TRBJ2-2 | TRBV14 | NA | CASSQDERGTGELFF | TGTGCCAGCAGCCAAGATGAAAGGGGTACCGGGGAGCTGTTTTTT
NA | TRBJ2-7 | TRBV15 | NA | CATSNRVNEQYF | TGTGCCACCAGCAACAGGGTCAACGAGCAGTACTTC
NA | TRBJ2-3 | TRBV2 | NA | CASSEDGGPSDTQYF | TGTGCCAGCAGTGAAGACGGGGGGCCTTCAGATACGCAGTATTTT
NA | TRBJ2-7 | TRBV10-2 | NA | CASMGQVTYEQYF | TGCGCCAGCATGGGCCAGGTTACCTACGAGCAGTACTTC
NA | TRBJ2-3 | TRBV5-4 | NA | CASSYVRGGGTDTQYF | TGTGCCAGCAGCTACGTCCGGGGCGGGGGCACAGATACGCAGTATTTT
once | TRBJ2-7 | TRBV6-6 | TRBD1 | CASTGTGQYEQYF | TGTGCCAGCACCGGGACAGGGCAGTACGAGCAGTACTTC
few | TRBJ2-7 | TRBV6-1 | NA | CASSEYNTYEQYF | TGTGCCAGCAGTGAATATAACACCTACGAGCAGTACTTC
NA | TRBJ2-2 | TRBV2 | TRBD2 | CASSLLAGVTGELFF | TGTGCCAGCAGCTTACTAGCGGGGGTAACCGGGGAGCTGTTTTTT
NA | TRBJ2-3 | TRBV4-1 | NA | CASSQEGAGGPTYTQYF | TGCGCCAGCAGCCAAGAAGGGGCCGGGGGGCCCACGTATACGCAGTATTTT
NA | TRBJ2-7 | TRBV7-9 | TRBD1 | CASSLGQAPYEQYF | TGTGCCAGCAGCCTGGGACAGGCCCCCTACGAGCAGTACTTC
NA | TRBJ2-3 | TRBV13 | TRBD2 | CASSSPTSESTDTQYF | TGTGCCAGCAGCTCCCCCACTAGCGAAAGCACAGATACGCAGTATTTT
NA | TRBJ2-3 | TRBV2 | NA | CASFGTQSTDTQYF | TGTGCCAGCTTCGGGACACAGAGCACAGATACGCAGTATTTT
few | TRBJ2-1 | TRBV29-1 | TRBD2 | CSVEGLRGGDEQFF | TGCAGCGTTGAAGGCCTTCGGGGGGGCGATGAGCAGTTCTTC
NA | TRBJ2-3 | TRBV21-1 | NA | CASSNFRYPDTQYF | TGTGCCAGCAGCAATTTCCGCTACCCAGATACGCAGTATTTT
NA | TRBJ1-4 | TRBV19 | NA | CASSTSSATGYSEKLFF | TGTGCCAGTAGTACTTCCTCGGCCACAGGGTATAGTGAAAAACTGTTTTTT
NA | TRBJ2-7 | TRBV28 | NA | CASSGGISHEQYF | TGTGCCAGCAGTGGAGGGATCTCCCACGAGCAGTACTTC
NA | TRBJ2-7 | TRBV2 | NA | CASSQRGGGNPYEQYF | TGTGCCAGCAGTCAAAGGGGGGGTGGGAATCCATACGAGCAGTACTTC
NA | TRBJ1-1 | TRBV27 | NA | CASSPGTEAFF | TGTGCCAGCAGTCCAGGGACTGAAGCTTTCTTT
few | TRBJ1-4 | TRBV14 | NA | CASSAIRNEKLFF | TGTGCCAGCAGCGCGATCCGGAATGAAAAACTGTTTTTT
NA | TRBJ1-3 | TRBV5-5 | NA | CASTISGDSGNTIYF | TGTGCCAGCACCATTTCAGGGGACTCTGGAAACACCATATATTTT
once | TRBJ2-7 | TRBV7-9 | NA | CASSLTGWGPGAPYEQYF | TGTGCCAGCAGCTTAACAGGGTGGGGTCCCGGGGCCCCCTACGAGCAGTACTTC
once | TRBJ2-2 | TRBV2 | TRBD1 | CASSGTGATGELFF | TGTGCCAGCAGTGGGACAGGAGCCACCGGGGAGCTGTTTTTT
few | TRBJ2-1 | TRBV10-3 | NA | CAISESGTLSTNEQFF | TGTGCCATCAGTGAGTCCGGGACACTGAGTACCAATGAGCAGTTCTTC
NA | TRBJ2-7 | TRBV14 | NA | CASSQDAGSYEQYF | TGTGCCAGCAGCCAAGATGCGGGATCCTACGAGCAGTACTTC
NA | TRBJ2-3 | TRBV6-5 | NA | CASSSGVLTDTQYF | TGTGCCAGCAGTTCCGGGGTTCTCACAGATACGCAGTATTTT
few | TRBJ2-7 | TRBV11-3 | NA | CASSLNQGTYEQYF | TGTGCCAGCAGCTTAAATCAGGGAACCTACGAGCAGTACTTC
NA | TRBJ1-3 | TRBV5-1 | TRBD1 | CASSSGQASGNTIYF | TGCGCCAGCAGCTCAGGACAGGCCTCTGGAAACACCATATATTTT
NA | TRBJ1-2 | TRBV20-1 | NA | CSSGGGYGYTF | TGCAGTTCGGGGGGTGGATATGGCTACACCTTC
NA | TRBJ2-2 | TRBV9 | TRBD1 | CASSVKKTGAPNTGELFF | TGTGCCAGCAGCGTAAAAAAAACAGGGGCCCCGAACACCGGGGAGCTGTTTTTT
NA | TRBJ1-1 | TRBV5-4 | NA | CASSLDPSMRDTEAFF | TGTGCCAGCAGCCTGGACCCGAGTATGCGGGACACTGAAGCTTTCTTT
NA | TRBJ1-5 | TRBV27 | TRBD1 | CASSFTGGQPQHF | TGTGCCAGCAGTTTCACAGGGGGTCAGCCCCAGCATTTT
NA | TRBJ2-7 | TRBV19 | NA | CASSILVGGSYEQYF | TGTGCCAGTAGTATTCTGGTAGGAGGCTCCTACGAGCAGTACTTC
NA | TRBJ1-1 | TRBV6-1 | NA | CASEDTIEAFF | TGTGCCAGCGAGGACACCATAGAAGCTTTCTTT
NA | TRBJ2-1 | TRBV10-3 | TRBD2 | CAISRGGGTAEQFF | TGTGCCATCAGCCGGGGGGGAGGGACGGCCGAGCAGTTCTTC
NA | TRBJ1-2 | TRBV15 | TRBD1 | CATSLGQGFGYTF | TGTGCCACCAGTTTGGGACAGGGATTTGGCTACACCTTC
NA | TRBJ2-1 | TRBV27 | TRBD2 | CASSLLSGDQFF | TGTGCCAGCAGTTTATTAAGCGGGGATCAGTTCTTC
NA | TRBJ2-7 | TRBV19 | TRBD2 | CASSIASGGAEQYF | TGTGCCAGTAGTATAGCCAGCGGGGGGGCTGAGCAGTACTTC
NA | TRBJ1-2 | TRBV29-1 | NA | CSVDAGGGYTF | TGCAGCGTCGACGCCGGGGGAGGCTACACCTTC
NA | TRBJ1-1 | TRBV4-1 | NA | CASSPQGPGTEAFF | TGCGCCAGCAGCCCCCAGGGGCCTGGGACTGAAGCTTTCTTT
NA | TRBJ2-1 | TRBV4-1 | TRBD1 | CASSQVAGGFSYNEQFF | TGCGCCAGCAGCCAAGTCGCAGGGGGCTTCTCCTACAATGAGCAGTTCTTC
NA | TRBJ1-2 | TRBV2 | NA | CASSVDSAAGYGYTF | TGTGCCAGCAGTGTAGACAGTGCGGCGGGATATGGCTACACCTTC
NA | TRBJ1-1 | TRBV2 | NA | CASSVRRQDTEAFF | TGTGCCAGCAGTGTCCGTAGACAGGACACTGAAGCTTTCTTT
NA | TRBJ1-1 | TRBV27 | NA | CASSLYTTGDGAGRPPEAFF | TGTGCCAGCAGTTTATACACTACCGGTGATGGAGCAGGGAGGCCCCCTGAAGCTTTCTTT